This T cell receptor beta chain derives from a study of shared clonotypes between healthy human individuals. Overall study results and limits: What limited the represented genetic and exposure-history diversity was the small number of donors.

This clone occurred a few times. What it recognizes is unknown. Germline loops: CDR1 LNHDA, CDR2 SQIVND (reference sequence). The V and J ends lost 1 base and 0 bases respectively, with 7 bases between them. The CDR3 runs 16 residues. In the study's own analysis: ImmunoSEQ supplied junction-only sequences lacking quality scores, so filtering was different. The table came from immunoSEQ multiplex PCR; TCRdb's copy has only in-frame clones and leaves some out. The V and J calls and the clone size are those of that table, but D and trimming were determined from the DNA. The table has 550,000 to 600,000 clones, roughly 72% seen once.

The sequence was obtained from a woman in her thirties or forties in good health. Some clones in this sample may be carry-over from other donors' samples. The sequencing input was PBMCs. The V gene is TRBV19, the J gene TRBJ2-6; D uncertain. CDR3 loop: CASSIGVSSGANVLTF. DNA for the CDR3: TGTGCCAGTAGTATAGGGGTGAGCTCTGGGGCCAACGTCCTGACTTTC.